This T cell receptor (beta chain) was recovered during a study of blood T cell repertoires in COVID-19. Study summary: Acute and convalescent COVID-19 specimens originated in the United States, Italy and Spain. Sample material is recorded as cDNA or gDNA derived from T cells, B-cell-depleted T cells, or PBMCs.

This CDR3 region has 12 residues. From germline, CDR1 is MGHRA and CDR2 YSYEKL. Trimming pared 0 bases from V and 7 bases from J, leaving 6 bases between. Seattle enrolled patients during active infection and tracked them longitudinally. Authors' processing steps: Amplified reference gene primers provided the basis for estimating nucleated cell counts. The data were produced by immunoSEQ multiplex PCR, yet TCRdb's version contains in-frame clones alone and is incomplete. That table furnishes V, J and clone size, whereas the DNA furnished D and trimming. The profile shows roughly 150,000 clones, 85% of them singletons.

The sequence was obtained from a woman of 80 years or more with COVID-19, enrolled during active disease. The chain recombines TRBV4-1 with TRBJ1-2; D is possibly TRBD1 (6 bases). Sequencing input: peripheral blood. The CDR3 DNA reads as TGCGCCAGCAGCCAAGAGACAGGTGGCTACACCTTC. Translated: CASSQETGGYTF.